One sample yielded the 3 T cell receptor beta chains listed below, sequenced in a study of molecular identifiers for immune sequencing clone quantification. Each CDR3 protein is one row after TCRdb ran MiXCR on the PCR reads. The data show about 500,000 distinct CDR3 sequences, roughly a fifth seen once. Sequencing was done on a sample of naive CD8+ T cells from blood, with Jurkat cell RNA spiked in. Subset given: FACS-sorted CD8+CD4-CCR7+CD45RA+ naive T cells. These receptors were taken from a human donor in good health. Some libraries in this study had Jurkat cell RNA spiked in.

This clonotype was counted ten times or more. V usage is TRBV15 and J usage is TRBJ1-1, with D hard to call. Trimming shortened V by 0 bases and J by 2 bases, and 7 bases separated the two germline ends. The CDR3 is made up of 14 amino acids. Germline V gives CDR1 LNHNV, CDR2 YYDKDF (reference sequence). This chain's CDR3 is CATSREEVNTEAFF. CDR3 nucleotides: TGTGCCACCAGCAGAGAGGAGGTCAACACTGAAGCTTTCTTT.

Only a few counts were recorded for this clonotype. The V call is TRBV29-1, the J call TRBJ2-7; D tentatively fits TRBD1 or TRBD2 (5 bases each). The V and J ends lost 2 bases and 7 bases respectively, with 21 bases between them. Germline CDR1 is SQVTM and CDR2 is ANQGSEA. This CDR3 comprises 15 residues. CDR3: CSVEKSGDALDEQYF. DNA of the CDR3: TGCAGCGTTGAAAAGAGTGGGGACGCTCTTGATGAGCAGTACTTC.

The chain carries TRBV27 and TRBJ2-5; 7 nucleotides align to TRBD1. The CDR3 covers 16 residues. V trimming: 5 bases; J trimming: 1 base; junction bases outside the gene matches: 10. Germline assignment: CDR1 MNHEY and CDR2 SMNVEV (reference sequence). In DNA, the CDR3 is TGTGCCAGCAGTAAAACCGGGACAGCCCTCCAAGAGACCCAGTACTTC. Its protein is CASSKTGTALQETQYF.